A single sample gave rise to the 2 T cell receptor beta chains below, sequenced in a study of blood T cell repertoires in COVID-19. The assay was immunoSEQ multiplex PCR, and TCRdb's table has in-frame clones only and misses some. Of roughly 260,000 clones listed, approximately 92% are singletons. Sequencing input: peripheral blood. Receptors originate from a person aged 18-30 years with COVID-19, enrolled during active disease.

The chain recombines TRBV25-1 with TRBJ1-6; weak D call: TRBD1 (6 bases). CDR3 length: 16 residues. From germline, CDR1 is MGHDK and CDR2 SYGVNS. V shed 3 bases and J shed 8 bases, with 17 bases lying between them. CDR3 DNA: TGTGCCAGCAGTGAGCCGCAGGGGATGGGCGATTCACCCCTCCACTTT. It specifies CASSEPQGMGDSPLHF.

This chain connects TRBV7-9 to TRBJ1-6, with 9 bases matching TRBD1. There are 15 residues in the CDR3. J gave up 13 bases and V 5 bases, and 12 bases lay outside the gene matches. Per the germline V gene, CDR1 is SEHNR and CDR2 is FQNEAQ (reference sequence). The CDR3 coding sequence is TGTGCCAGCAGCCCCCCGGGACAGGGAGGGTCGCCCCTCCACTTT. Encoded protein: CASSPPGQGGSPLHF. Variable domain in full (rest from reference TRBV7-9 and TRBJ1-6): DTGVSQNPRHKITKRGQNVTFRCDPISEHNRLYWYRQTLGQGPEFLTYFQNEAQLEKSRLLSDRFSAERPKGSFSTLEIQRTEQGDSAMYLCASSPPGQGGSPLHFGNGTRLTVT.